This T cell receptor (beta chain) derives from a study of T cells in Graves' hyperthyroidism and ophthalmopathy. This clonotype showed up many times. CDR1 is SGHNT and CDR2 is YENEEA in the germline V gene. The V end was cut by 1 base, the J end by 7 bases, with 11 bases between. This CDR3 is 14 amino acids long. TCR beta CDR3 region amplification was performed from RNA transcripts. When the TCR CDR3 underwent first-round RT-PCR, the HTBI primer set was used. TCRdb redid the calling of the multiplex PCR reads with MiXCR, one entry per CDR3 protein. Of 130,000 or so distinct CDR3 sequences listed, 22% are singletons. Hyperthyroidism was newly diagnosed in patients aged 18 to 65 (duration under 2 months). Source material for PBMCs was more than 9.5 ml fresh peripheral blood.

Material: blood. The clonotype was recovered from a woman aged 45-65 years with Graves' hyperthyroidism that later progressed to Graves' ophthalmopathy. The rearrangement links TRBV11-3 to TRBJ1-5, with D unresolved. In DNA form, the CDR3 reads TGTGCCAGCAGCTTAGGTCCAGCAGAGCAGCCCCAGCATTTT. The encoded protein is CASSLGPAEQPQHF. Full variable domain (remainder filled in from reference TRBV11-3 and TRBJ1-5): EAGVVQSPRYKIIEKKQPVAFWCNPISGHNTLYWYLQNLGQGPELLIRYENEEAVDDSQLPKDRFSAERLKGVDSTLKIQPAELGDSAVYLCASSLGPAEQPQHFGDGTRLSIL.